The entry that follows covers one T cell receptor beta chain sequence. The target of this receptor is not known. One base away there is no much larger clone; base qualities are not given. The CDR3 covers 14 residues, taking in both the cysteine and the phenylalanine. The retained sequence is limited to the CDR3, 42 bases, with the frame set at the first base. V sheds 1 base and J sheds 0 bases, leaving 7 bases between their ends. CDR1 and CDR2, per the germline V gene, are ENHRY and SYGVKD. Receptors were amplified or captured by the immunoSEQ multiplex PCR assay. Per the source publication's procedure: A statistical classification framework was built to diagnose cytomegalovirus status from the catalog of TCR beta chain sequences. TCRdb mirrors the immuneACCESS table, restricted to in-frame sequences. Some clones are absent from its copies; in checked studies, under half trace to an unresolved V gene, and the reason for the others is unknown. The DNA gave D and trimming, while V, J and clone size come from that table. This sample is represented by roughly 200,000 clones; around 86% of them were singletons. The ten largest account for less than 9.5% of the sample.

The donors were included in the validation cohort of 120 subjects, a group kept apart from the roughly 700-subject first cohort. This entry belongs to a study of cytomegalovirus exposure and HLA in healthy donors (TCRdb year 2017). Turning to the overall study: According to a later analysis, one platform produced both the approximately 110 validation repertoires and the 666 repertoires of the first cohort. The study was designed to test whether signatures of past pathogen exposure could be identified by cataloging public T cell receptors. In addition to the first cohort of 666 subjects, a separate validation cohort of 120 different subjects was used. High-throughput TCR immunosequencing, statistical association of individual TCRs with disease status, and machine learning were combined to predict cytomegalovirus infection status.

Here is what the overall study found, with its caveats: Of the cluster scores, about 94% were above 0 in a later analysis, which found that TCRs clustered in the first cohort also tended to co-occur in the roughly 130 validation repertoires. The study gave a list of some 150 TCR beta chains associated with cytomegalovirus. A few of the identified cytomegalovirus-associated TCR beta chains were confirmed in vitro to be specific for cytomegalovirus antigens. The authors suggested that the approach could potentially be generalized to other disease states and immunological phenotypes. The classifier was reported to diagnose cytomegalovirus status with high specificity and sensitivity in both the original and validation cohorts. Most TCR sequences were seen in very few donors, while some public TCRs were found in many individuals. A later analysis had no HLA typing for the validation cohort, so co-occurrence there was scored across all 110 or so repertoires.

In this chain, TRBV10-3 is recombined with TRBJ2-7; TRBD2 is perhaps the D gene, given 6 matching bases. The sequencing input was PBMCs. The sequence derives from a man aged 25 to 45 in good health and CMV-seropositive. The CDR3 in this case is CAISELGGSYEQYF. The nucleotides read TGTGCCATCAGTGAGTTGGGGGGCTCCTACGAGCAGTACTTC.